The T cell receptor beta chain described here comes from a study of Graves' ophthalmopathy and Graves' hyperthyroidism (dated by TCRdb to 2017 to 2018). About the study as a whole: Peripheral blood was collected at initial diagnosis, prior to any treatment. The study used TCR beta repertoire signatures to distinguish Graves' ophthalmopathy from Graves' hyperthyroidism and to predict progression to ophthalmopathy. In total, 120 to 150 blood samples were TCR-sequenced: approximately 42 ophthalmopathy, some 75 hyperthyroidism and about 17 hyperthyroidism-to-ophthalmopathy patients. To explore V-J signatures that distinguish ophthalmopathy from hyperthyroidism, a discovery set of around 100 patients was enrolled, made up of approximately 45 with ophthalmopathy and roughly 55 with stable hyperthyroidism. For independent validation, a separate cohort was made up of approximately 19 hyperthyroidism patients plus 17 patients who later progressed from hyperthyroidism to ophthalmopathy. In about 6 hyperthyroidism patients, the T-cell repertoire of thyroid tissue was compared with the T-cell repertoire of blood. Once sampling was done, hyperthyroidism patients were given methimazole at a starting dose of 30 mg daily, while ophthalmopathy patients were given high-dose intravenous methylprednisolone. The 100 discovery patients were randomly split 7:3 into training and test sets.

For repertoire sequencing, the TCR beta CDR3 regions were amplified from RNA transcripts. The first round was an RT-PCR using HTBI primers with the Qiagen OneStep RT-PCR kit, and this first round was followed by a second-round multiplex PCR, then size selection and purification. Libraries were sequenced on an Illumina HiSeq2000 using paired-end 100 bp reads. The authors' analysis ran thus. Reads were processed with SOAPnuke, discarding reads with adapters, uncalled bases, mean Phred below 15, or no exact constant-primer or identifier match. High-quality paired reads were merged with COPE v1.2.5. Clonotypes were defined as unique nucleotide sequences and were aligned to IMGT TRB V, D and J references using MiTCR v1.1. The analysis was limited to V-J combinations with a frequency above 0.0001, which together covered about 99% of repertoires. For each V-J combination, a TCR clonal expansion and chaos score was defined as F50 clonal expansion divided by the chaos observed in the TCRdist matrix. Welch's t-statistics and random forest were used to reduce the features to approximately 13 V-J combinations, which were then used as input to a naive Bayes classifier. Thyroid-blood repertoire similarity was quantified with the Morisita-Horn index. TCRdb handled the public reads itself, with Q25 trimming in fastp and clone calling in MiXCR, and kept productive beta chains. Every distinct CDR3 protein forms one entry, paired with its most common genes and DNA. The V and J calls shown here were made by TCRdb, not taken from the authors' results. The sample records about 380,000 distinct CDR3 sequences, approximately 15% of which are singletons. The top ten clones comprise approximately 7% of the sample.

Hyperthyroidism was defined as stable when no progression to ophthalmopathy occurred within 18 months of follow-up. Hyperthyroidism patients were newly diagnosed, with disease duration under 2 months, and aged 18 to 65 years. Patients with other autoimmune diseases, uncontrolled infections, pregnancy or lactation were excluded. Diagnosis was based on clinical symptoms, serum thyroxine, TRAb, thyroid ultrasound and orbital computed tomography. PBMCs were isolated from approximately 10 ml of fresh peripheral blood by Ficoll-Paque density gradient centrifugation. Trizol reagent was used to extract the total RNA, and its quality was then checked on an Agilent 2100 Bioanalyzer. Overall study outcomes, separate from this receptor: Among expanded thyroid clonotypes with frequency above 0.001, most also showed up in blood, which suggests that blood repertoires may reflect the thyroid immune response. In validation, the model predicted ophthalmopathy progression with more than 70% sensitivity and approximately 78% specificity; 12 predicted patients were CT-confirmed with GO in a median of about 6.2 months. No statistical method was used to set the sample size in advance, and the investigators knew which group each participant was assigned to. Ophthalmopathy was separated from stable hyperthyroidism by the 13-signature model with about 89% sensitivity and around 81% specificity in cross-validation and with 80%/75% in the test set.

This clonotype occurred many times. Its antigen is still unknown. No qualities accompany the bases; no much larger clone lies one base away. V loses 1 base of germline sequence and J loses 6 bases, and the interval between the two ends is 12 bases. The CDR3, from cysteine to phenylalanine, totals 14 residues. The read is trimmed to its CDR3 DNA, 42 bases read in frame from base 1. The germline V gene supplies CDR1 KGHSH and CDR2 LQKENI. This chain joins TRBV18 to TRBJ1-1; no D gene can be assigned with confidence. The receptor was isolated from a young woman with stable Graves' hyperthyroidism. Donor details come from another sample of the same person, matched by shared clones. Sample: peripheral blood. The DNA sequence reads TGTGCCAGCTCACCACTGCCAGGCAATTCTGAAGCTTTCTTT. It encodes CASSPLPGNSEAFF.